The next 5 T cell receptor beta chains were all read from a single sample in a study of CD8 T cells in Susac syndrome. The authors reverse transcribed roughly 0.5 to 1 ug RNA with random hexamers. TCRdb used MiXCR to reprocess the immunoSEQ multiplex PCR reads, holding one entry per CDR3 protein. Among a few hundred thousand distinct CDR3 sequences listed, 85% to 95% were seen once. The sample consisted of CD4+ T cells from PBMCs. The source of these receptors is a human donor with multiple sclerosis.

The rearrangement joins TRBV12-3 or TRBV12-4 to TRBJ1-1; TRBD1 aligns across 8 bases. The CDR3 spans 15 residues. V was clipped by 0 bases and J by 1 base; unmatched bases: 1. The CDR3 loop reads CASSLAGTGNTEAFF. The CDR3, as DNA: TGTGCCAGCAGTTTAGCGGGGACAGGGAACACTGAAGCTTTCTTT.

J is TRBJ1-4 and V is TRBV20-1; unclear D gene. The CDR3 length is 15 residues. Trimming took off 4 bases at V and 8 bases at J, with 20 bases between the two ends. Germline V gene data show CDR1 as DFQATT and CDR2 as SNEGSKA (reference sequence). DNA of the CDR3: TGCAGTGCTACACCCCGGACCGGACCGGCGGAAAAACTGTTTTTT. It codes for CSATPRTGPAEKLFF.

This chain uses TRBV5-1 with TRBJ1-2; tentative D call: TRBD1 (5 bases). The CDR3 contains 13 residues. V shed 0 bases and J shed 13 bases, with 16 bases lying between them. Looked up from germline, CDR1 is SGHRS and CDR2 is YFSETQ. Written as DNA, the CDR3 is TGCGCCAGCAGCTTGGATCAATGGGGGGTCCCCACCTTC. Its protein product is CASSLDQWGVPTF.

The CDR3 region is CASSLVHGTTNEKLFF. CDR3 nucleotides: TGTGCCAGCAGCTTAGTTCACGGGACTACTAATGAAAAACTGTTTTTT. V is TRBV7-9 and J is TRBJ1-4, with D maybe TRBD1 (5 bases). V gave up 1 base and J gave up 2 bases, with 11 bases separating them. The CDR3 is made up of 16 amino acids. Per germline, CDR1 SEHNR and CDR2 FQNEAQ (reference sequence).

This clonotype was recorded once. This chain connects TRBV7-3 to TRBJ2-7; 9 nucleotides line up with TRBD2. With 1 base clipped from V and 2 bases from J, the junction kept 3 bases outside the gene matches. Germline CDR1 reads SGHTA; CDR2 reads FQGTGA. The CDR3 contains 15 residues. In nucleotides, the CDR3 is TGTGCCAGCAGCTTAATGGCGGGGGGGCCCTACGAGCAGTACTTC. It encodes CASSLMAGGPYEQYF.